This T cell receptor beta chain emerged from a study of cytomegalovirus exposure and HLA in healthy donors. The CDR3 is 20 residues long. A multiplex PCR was run with 60 Vbeta primers and 13 Jbeta primers. Data came from immunoSEQ multiplex PCR; TCRdb stores just in-frame clones and leaves some out. The table records approximately 170,000 clones, 85% of them present only once. Sequenced sample: PBMCs. The chain employs TRBV21-1 and TRBJ2-3; the tabulated D call, TRBD2, remains unverified against the DNA. TRBV21-1 is given as a pseudogene. The sequence derives from a boy younger than 10 in good health and CMV-seronegative. DNA of the CDR3: TGTGCCAGCAGCAAAGCACGGACTACCGACCGTTATTTCGGCACAGATACGCAGTATTTT. It yields the protein CASSKARTTDRYFGTDTQYF.